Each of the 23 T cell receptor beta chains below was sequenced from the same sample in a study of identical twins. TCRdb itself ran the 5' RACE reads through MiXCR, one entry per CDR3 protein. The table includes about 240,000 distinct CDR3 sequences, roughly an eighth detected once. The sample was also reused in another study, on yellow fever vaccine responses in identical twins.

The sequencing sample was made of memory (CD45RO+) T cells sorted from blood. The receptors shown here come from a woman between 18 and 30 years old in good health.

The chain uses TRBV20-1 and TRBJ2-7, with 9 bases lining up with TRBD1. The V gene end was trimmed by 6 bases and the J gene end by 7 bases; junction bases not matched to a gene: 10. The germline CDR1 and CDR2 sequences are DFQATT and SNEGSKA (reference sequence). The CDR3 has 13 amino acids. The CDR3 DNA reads TGCAGTGCAGCGACAGGGGGATCTACGGAGCAGTACTTC. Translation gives CSAATGGSTEQYF.

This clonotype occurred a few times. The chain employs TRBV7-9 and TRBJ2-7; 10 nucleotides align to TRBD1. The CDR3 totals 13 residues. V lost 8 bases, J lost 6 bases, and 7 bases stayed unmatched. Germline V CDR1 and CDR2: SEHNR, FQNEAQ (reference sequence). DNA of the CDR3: TGTGCCAGCTCCGACAGGGGGCAAGGCGAGCAGTACTTC. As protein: CASSDRGQGEQYF. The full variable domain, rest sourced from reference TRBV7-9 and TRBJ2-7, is DTGVSQNPRHKITKRGQNVTFRCDPISEHNRLYWYRQTLGQGPEFLTYFQNEAQLEKSRLLSDRFSAERPKGSFSTLEIQRTEQGDSAMYLCASSDRGQGEQYFGPGTRLTVT.

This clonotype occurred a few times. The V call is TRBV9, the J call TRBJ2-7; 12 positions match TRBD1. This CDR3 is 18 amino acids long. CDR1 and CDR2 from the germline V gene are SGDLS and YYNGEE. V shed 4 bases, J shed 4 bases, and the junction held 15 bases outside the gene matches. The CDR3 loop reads CASSPRLWGDRGRYEQYF. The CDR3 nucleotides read TGTGCCAGCAGCCCCCGCTTGTGGGGGGACAGGGGGCGATACGAGCAGTACTTC.

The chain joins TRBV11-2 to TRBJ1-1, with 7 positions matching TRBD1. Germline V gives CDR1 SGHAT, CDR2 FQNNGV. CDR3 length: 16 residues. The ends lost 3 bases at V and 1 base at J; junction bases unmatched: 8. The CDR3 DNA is TGTGCCAGCAGCTTTAGAACCGGGACAGCGAACACTGAAGCTTTCTTT. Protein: CASSFRTGTANTEAFF. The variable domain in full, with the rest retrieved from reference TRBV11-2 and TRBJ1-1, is EAGVAQSPRYKIIEKRQSVAFWCNPISGHATLYWYQQILGQGPKLLIQFQNNGVVDDSQLPKDRFSAERLKGVDSTLKIQPAKLEDSAVYLCASSFRTGTANTEAFFGQGTRLTVV.

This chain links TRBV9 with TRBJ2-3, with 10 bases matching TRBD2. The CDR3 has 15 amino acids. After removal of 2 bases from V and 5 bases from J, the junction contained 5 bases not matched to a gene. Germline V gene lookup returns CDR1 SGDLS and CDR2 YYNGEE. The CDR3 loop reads CASSVRTSGVDTQYF. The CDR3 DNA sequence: TGTGCCAGCAGCGTTAGGACTAGCGGCGTAGATACGCAGTATTTT.

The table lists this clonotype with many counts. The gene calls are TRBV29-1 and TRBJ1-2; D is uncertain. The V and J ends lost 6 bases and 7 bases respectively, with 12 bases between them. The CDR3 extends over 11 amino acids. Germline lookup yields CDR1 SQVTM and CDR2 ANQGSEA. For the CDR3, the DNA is TGCAGCGTCGGACCTAAAGGTGGCTACACCTTC. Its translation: CSVGPKGGYTF. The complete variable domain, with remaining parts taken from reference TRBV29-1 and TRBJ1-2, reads SAVISQKPSRDICQRGTSLTIQCQVDSQVTMMFWYRQQPGQSLTLIATANQGSEATYESGFVIDKFPISRPNLTFSTLTVSNMSPEDSSIYLCSVGPKGGYTFGSGTRLTVV.

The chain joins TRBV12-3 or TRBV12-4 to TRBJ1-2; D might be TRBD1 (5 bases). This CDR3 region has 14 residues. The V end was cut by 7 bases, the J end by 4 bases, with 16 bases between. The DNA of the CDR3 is TGTGCCAGCACCCCTCCCCGGGGGTTCTATGGCTACACCTTC. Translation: CASTPPRGFYGYTF.

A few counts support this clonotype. The CDR3 sequence: CAISTGQSGGSPLHF. CDR3 DNA: TGTGCCATCAGTACCGGACAATCCGGCGGGTCACCCCTCCACTTT. This rearrangement joins TRBV10-3 to TRBJ1-6, with a possible D match to TRBD1 (5 bases). Trimming took off 5 bases at V and 10 bases at J, with 18 bases between the two ends. CDR3 length equals 15 residues. Germline V lookup: CDR1 ENHRY, CDR2 SYGVKD.

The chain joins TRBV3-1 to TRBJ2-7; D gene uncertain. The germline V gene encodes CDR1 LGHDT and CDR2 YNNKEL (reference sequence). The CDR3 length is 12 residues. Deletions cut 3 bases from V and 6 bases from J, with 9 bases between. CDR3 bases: TGTGCCAGCAGCCAGGCTAACAGCGAGCAGTACTTC. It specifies CASSQANSEQYF.

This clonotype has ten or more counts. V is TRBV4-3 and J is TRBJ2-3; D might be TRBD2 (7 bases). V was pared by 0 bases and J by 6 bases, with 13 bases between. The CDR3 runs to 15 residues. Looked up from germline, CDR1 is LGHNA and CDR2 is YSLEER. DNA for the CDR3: TGCGCCAGCAGCCAAGATTGGGGGGGCGGCGATACGCAGTATTTT. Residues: CASSQDWGGGDTQYF.

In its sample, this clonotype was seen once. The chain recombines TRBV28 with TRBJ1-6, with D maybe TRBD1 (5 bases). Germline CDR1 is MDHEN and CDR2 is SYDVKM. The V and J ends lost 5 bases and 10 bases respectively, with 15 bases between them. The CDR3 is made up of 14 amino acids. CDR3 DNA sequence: TGTGCCAGCAGTCCCACAGGTCTGGGATCACCCCTCCACTTT. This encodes CASSPTGLGSPLHF.

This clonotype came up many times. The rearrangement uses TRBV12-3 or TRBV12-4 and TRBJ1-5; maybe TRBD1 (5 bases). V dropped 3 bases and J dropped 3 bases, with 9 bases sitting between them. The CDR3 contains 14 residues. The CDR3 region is CASSLGRINQPQHF. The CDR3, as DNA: TGTGCCAGCAGTTTGGGACGGATCAATCAGCCCCAGCATTTT.

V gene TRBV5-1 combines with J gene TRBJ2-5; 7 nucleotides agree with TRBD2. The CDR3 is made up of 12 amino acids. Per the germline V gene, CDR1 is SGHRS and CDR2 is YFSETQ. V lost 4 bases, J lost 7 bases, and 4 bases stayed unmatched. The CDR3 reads CASSPGRGTQYF. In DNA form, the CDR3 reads TGCGCCAGCAGCCCGGGGAGGGGGACCCAGTACTTC.

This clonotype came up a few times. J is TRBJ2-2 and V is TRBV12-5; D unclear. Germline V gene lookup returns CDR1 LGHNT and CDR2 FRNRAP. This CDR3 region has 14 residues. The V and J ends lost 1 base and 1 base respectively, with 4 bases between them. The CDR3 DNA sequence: TGTGCTAGTGGTTTGGGGGGGAACACCGGGGAGCTGTTTTTT. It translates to CASGLGGNTGELFF.

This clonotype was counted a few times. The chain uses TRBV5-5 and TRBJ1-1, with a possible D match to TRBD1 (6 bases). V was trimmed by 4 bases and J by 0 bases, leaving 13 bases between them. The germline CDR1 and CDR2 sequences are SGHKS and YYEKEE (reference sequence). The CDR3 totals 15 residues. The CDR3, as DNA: TGTGCCAGCAGCGCGCTCAGGGGAGTGAACACTGAAGCTTTCTTT. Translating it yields CASSALRGVNTEAFF.

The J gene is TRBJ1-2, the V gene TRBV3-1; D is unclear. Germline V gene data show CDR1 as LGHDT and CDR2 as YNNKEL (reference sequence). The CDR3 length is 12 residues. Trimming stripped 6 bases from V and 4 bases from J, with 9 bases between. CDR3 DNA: TGTGCCAGCAGGACGGGGTCCTATGGCTACACCTTC. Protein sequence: CASRTGSYGYTF.

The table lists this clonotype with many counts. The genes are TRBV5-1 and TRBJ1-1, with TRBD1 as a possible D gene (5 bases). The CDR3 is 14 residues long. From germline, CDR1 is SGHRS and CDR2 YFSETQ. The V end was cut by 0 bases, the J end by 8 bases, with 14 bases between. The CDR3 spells CASSLGGVRPEAFF. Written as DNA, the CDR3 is TGCGCCAGCAGCTTGGGGGGGGTCCGTCCGGAAGCTTTCTTT.

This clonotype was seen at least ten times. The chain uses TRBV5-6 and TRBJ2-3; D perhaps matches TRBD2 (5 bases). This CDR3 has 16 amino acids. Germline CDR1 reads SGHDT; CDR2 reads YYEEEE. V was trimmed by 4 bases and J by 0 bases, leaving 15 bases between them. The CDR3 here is CASSMDFRGSTDTQYF. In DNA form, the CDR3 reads TGTGCCAGCAGCATGGACTTCCGAGGGAGCACAGATACGCAGTATTTT.

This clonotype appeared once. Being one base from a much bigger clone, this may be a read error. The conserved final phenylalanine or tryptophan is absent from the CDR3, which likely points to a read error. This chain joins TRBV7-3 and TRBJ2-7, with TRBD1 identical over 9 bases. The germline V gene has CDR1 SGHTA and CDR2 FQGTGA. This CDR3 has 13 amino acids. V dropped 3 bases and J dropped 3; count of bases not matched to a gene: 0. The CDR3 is CASSLTGGYEQYL. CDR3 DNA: TGTGCCAGCAGCTTGACAGGGGGCTACGAGCAGTACTTA.

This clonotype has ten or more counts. This CDR3 reads CASSLLGGREETQYF. CDR3 bases: TGTGCCAGCAGCCTCCTGGGCGGGAGAGAAGAGACCCAGTACTTC. V is TRBV7-2 and J is TRBJ2-5; 7 positions agree with TRBD2. After removal of 5 bases from V and 3 bases from J, the junction contained 9 bases not matched to a gene. This CDR3 contains 15 residues. Germline CDR1 and CDR2: SGHTA and FQGNSA.

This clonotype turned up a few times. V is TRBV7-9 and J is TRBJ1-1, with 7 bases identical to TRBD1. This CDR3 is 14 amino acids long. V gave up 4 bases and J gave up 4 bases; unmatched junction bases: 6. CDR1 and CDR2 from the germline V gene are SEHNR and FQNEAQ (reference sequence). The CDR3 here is CASSSSQGITEAFF. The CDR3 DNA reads TGTGCCAGCAGCTCGTCACAGGGGATCACTGAAGCTTTCTTT.

The CDR3 bases are TGTGCCAGCTTGGGGCCCTACGGCGGGTACGAGCAGTACTTC. The encoded protein is CASLGPYGGYEQYF. The chain is built from TRBV7-9 and TRBJ2-7; D tentatively fits TRBD1 or TRBD2 (5 bases each). V lost 8 bases and J lost 4, with 18 bases in between. This CDR3 spans 14 amino acids. Germline CDR1 and CDR2: SEHNR and FQNEAQ (reference sequence).

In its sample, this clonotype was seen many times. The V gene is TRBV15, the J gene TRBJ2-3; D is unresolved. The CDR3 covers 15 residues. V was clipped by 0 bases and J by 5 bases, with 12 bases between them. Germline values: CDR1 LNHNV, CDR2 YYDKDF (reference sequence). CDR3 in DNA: TGTGCCACCAGCAGAGATCGATCGGGCGTAGATACGCAGTATTTT. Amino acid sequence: CATSRDRSGVDTQYF.